This TCR beta chain was obtained from a study of T-cell reconstitution after alpha-beta-depleted transplantation in children. Study observations and caveats: Newly produced T cells mostly provided counts and TCRbeta diversity after one year, as hyperexpanded clones declined. Surviving recipient T cells and thymic progenitors accounted for the high day-60 TCRbeta diversity observed in some patients. Two months or so post-transplant, alpha-beta T cells reportedly derived from several hundred expanded graft clones.

As concerns this clonotype: Antigen specificity is unknown.

V was cut by 4 bases and J by 1 base, with 10 bases left in between. Germline V lookup: CDR1 SEHNR, CDR2 FQNEAQ (reference sequence). The CDR3 contains 14 residues. Unique molecular identifiers were incorporated into the prepared TCRbeta library. TCRdb independently ran MiXCR on the PCR reads; one entry per CDR3 protein. Of about 900,000 distinct CDR3 sequences listed, around 30% are singletons. The receptor was derived from a boy younger than two who had a stem cell transplant for SCID, so the T cells may come from the graft donor. Specimen: PBMCs, mostly from graft donor cells, collected 360 days after TCRalphabeta/CD19-depleted stem cell transplant. The chain couples TRBV7-9 to TRBJ1-1; D ambiguous. CDR3 in DNA: TGTGCCAGCAGCTCAAGACTGAAGAACACTGAAGCTTTCTTT. Its translation: CASSSRLKNTEAFF.